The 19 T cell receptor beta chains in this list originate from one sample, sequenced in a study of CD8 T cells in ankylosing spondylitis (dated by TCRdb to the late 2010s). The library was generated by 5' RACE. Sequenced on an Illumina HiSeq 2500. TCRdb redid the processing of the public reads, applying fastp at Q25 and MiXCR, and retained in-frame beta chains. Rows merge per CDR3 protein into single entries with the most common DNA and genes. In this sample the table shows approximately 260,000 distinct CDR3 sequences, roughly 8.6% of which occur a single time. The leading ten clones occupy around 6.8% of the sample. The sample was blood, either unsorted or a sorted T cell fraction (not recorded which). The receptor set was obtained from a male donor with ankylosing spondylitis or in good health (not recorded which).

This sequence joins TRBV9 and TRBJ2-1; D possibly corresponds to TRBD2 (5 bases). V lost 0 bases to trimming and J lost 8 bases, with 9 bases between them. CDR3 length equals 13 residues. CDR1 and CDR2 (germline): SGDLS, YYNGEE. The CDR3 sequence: CASSVGASHEQFF. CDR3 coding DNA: TGTGCCAGCAGCGTAGGGGCTAGCCATGAGCAGTTCTTC.

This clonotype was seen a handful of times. The CDR3 bases are TGTGCCAGCAGCTTACGGATCGGGACTCCGGAGACCCAGTACTTC. This encodes CASSLRIGTPETQYF. The rearrangement uses TRBV7-2 and TRBJ2-5, with D possibly TRBD2 on 6 matching bases. The CDR3 runs to 15 residues. With 2 bases removed from V and 5 bases from J, the gap between germline ends came to 15 bases. CDR1 SGHTA and CDR2 FQGNSA come from the germline V gene.

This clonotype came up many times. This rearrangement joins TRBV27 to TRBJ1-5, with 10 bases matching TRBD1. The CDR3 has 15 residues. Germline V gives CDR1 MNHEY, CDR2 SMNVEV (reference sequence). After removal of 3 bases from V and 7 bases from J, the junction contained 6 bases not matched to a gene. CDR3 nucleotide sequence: TGTGCCAGCAGTTTTGGGACAGGGGTGCAACAGCCCCAGCATTTT. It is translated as CASSFGTGVQQPQHF.

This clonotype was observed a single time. Written as DNA, the CDR3 is TGTGCCAGTAGCGGGAAGACGTACGAGCAGTACTTC. This gives the protein CASSGKTYEQYF. J is TRBJ2-7 and V is TRBV6-6; 8 nucleotides match TRBD2. Trimming removed 9 bases from V and 4 bases from J; junction bases left unmatched: 5. Per germline, CDR1 MNHNY and CDR2 SVGAGI (reference sequence). This CDR3 spans 12 amino acids.

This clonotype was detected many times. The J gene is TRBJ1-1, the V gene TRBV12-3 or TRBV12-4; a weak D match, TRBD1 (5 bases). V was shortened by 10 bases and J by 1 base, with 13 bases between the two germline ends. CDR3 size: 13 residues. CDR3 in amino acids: CATARGPNTEAFF. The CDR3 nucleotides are TGTGCCACGGCACGGGGCCCGAACACTGAAGCTTTCTTT.

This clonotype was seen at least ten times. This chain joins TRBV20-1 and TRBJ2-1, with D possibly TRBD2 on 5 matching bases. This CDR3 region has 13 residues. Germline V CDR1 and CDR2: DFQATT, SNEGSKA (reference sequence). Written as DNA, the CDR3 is TGCAGCGTTACTAGTGGCTCCTACAATGAGCAGTTCTTC. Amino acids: CSVTSGSYNEQFF.

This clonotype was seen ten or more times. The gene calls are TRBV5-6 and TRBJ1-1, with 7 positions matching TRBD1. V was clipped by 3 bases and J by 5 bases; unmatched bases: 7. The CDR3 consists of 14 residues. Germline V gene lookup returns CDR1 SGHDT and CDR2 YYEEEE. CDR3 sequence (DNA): TGTGCCAGCAGCTCCTACAGGGGAGGAACTGAAGCTTTCTTT. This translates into CASSSYRGGTEAFF.

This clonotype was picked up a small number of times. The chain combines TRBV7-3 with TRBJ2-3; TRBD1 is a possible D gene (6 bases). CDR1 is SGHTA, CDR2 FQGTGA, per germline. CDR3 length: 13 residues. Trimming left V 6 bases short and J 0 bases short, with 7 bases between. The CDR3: CASSGQSTDTQYF. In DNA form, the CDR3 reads TGTGCCAGCAGTGGACAGAGCACAGATACGCAGTATTTT.

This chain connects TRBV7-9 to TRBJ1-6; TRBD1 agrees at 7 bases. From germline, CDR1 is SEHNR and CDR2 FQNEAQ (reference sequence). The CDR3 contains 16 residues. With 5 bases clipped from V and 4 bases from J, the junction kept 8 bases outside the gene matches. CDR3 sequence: CASSRSDRAYNSPLHF. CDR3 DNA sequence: TGTGCCAGCAGCCGAAGCGACAGGGCGTATAATTCACCCCTCCACTTT.

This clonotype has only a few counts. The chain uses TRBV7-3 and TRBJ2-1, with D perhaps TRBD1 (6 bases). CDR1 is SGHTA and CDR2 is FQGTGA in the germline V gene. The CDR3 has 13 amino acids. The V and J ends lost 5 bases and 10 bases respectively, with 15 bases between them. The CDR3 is CASSPGALAEQFF. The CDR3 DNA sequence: TGTGCCAGCAGCCCAGGGGCCCTTGCAGAGCAGTTCTTC.

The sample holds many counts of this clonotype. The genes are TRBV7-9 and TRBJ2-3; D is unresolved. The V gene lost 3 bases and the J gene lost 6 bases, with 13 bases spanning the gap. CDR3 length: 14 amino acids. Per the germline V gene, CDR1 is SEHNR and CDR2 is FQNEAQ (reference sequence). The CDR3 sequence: CASSLSNPRDTQYF. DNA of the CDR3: TGTGCCAGCAGCTTGTCGAATCCTCGGGATACGCAGTATTTT.

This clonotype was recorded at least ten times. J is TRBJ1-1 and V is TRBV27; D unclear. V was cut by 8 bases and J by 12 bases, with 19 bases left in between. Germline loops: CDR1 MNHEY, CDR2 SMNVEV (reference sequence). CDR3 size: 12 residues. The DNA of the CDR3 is TGTGCCAGCGGAACAGCGAATACCTTTCCTTTCTTT. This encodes CASGTANTFPFF.

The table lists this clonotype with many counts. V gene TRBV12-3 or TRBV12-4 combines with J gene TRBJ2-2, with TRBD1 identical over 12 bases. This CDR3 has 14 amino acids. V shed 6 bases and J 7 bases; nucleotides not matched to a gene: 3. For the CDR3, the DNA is TGTGCCAGCAGCGGGACAGGGGGCATCGGGGAGCTGTTTTTT. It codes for CASSGTGGIGELFF.

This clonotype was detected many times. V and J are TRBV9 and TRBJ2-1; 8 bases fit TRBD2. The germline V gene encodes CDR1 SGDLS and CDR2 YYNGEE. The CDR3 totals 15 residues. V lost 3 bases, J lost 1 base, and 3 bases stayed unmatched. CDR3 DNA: TGTGCCAGCAGCGCCTCTAGCGGGTCCTACAATGAGCAGTTCTTC. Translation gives CASSASSGSYNEQFF.

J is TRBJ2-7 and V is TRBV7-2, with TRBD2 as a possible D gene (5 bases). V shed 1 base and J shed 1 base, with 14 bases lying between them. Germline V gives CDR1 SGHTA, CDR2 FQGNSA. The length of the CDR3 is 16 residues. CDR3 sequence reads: CASSLGWASRSYEQYF. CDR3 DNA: TGTGCCAGCAGCTTAGGGTGGGCTAGCAGATCCTACGAGCAGTACTTC.

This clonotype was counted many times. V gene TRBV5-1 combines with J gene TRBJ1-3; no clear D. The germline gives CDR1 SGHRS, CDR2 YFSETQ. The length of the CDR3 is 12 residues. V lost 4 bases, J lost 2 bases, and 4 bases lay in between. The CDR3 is CASSVTGNTIYF. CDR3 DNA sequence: TGCGCCAGCAGCGTCACTGGAAACACCATATATTTT. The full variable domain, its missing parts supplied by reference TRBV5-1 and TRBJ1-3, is KAGVTQTPRYLIKTRGQQVTLSCSPISGHRSVSWYQQTPGQGLQFLFEYFSETQRNKGNFPGRFSGRQFSNSRSEMNVSTLELGDSALYLCASSVTGNTIYFGEGSWLTVV.

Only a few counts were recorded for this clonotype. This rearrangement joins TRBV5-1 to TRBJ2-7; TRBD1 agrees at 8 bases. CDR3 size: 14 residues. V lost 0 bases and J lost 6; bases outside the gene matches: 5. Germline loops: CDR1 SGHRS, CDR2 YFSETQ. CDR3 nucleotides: TGCGCCAGCAGCTTGGACAGGGGGGAATTCGAGCAGTACTTC. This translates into CASSLDRGEFEQYF.

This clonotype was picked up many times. The CDR3 coding sequence is TGTGCCTGGAGTGTAACCAGGGGTACTGAAGCTTTCTTT. It codes for CAWSVTRGTEAFF. The J gene is TRBJ1-1, the V gene TRBV30; D might be TRBD1 (6 bases). The CDR3 contains 13 residues. Trimming removed 0 bases at V and 5 bases at J, with 10 bases between. Germline CDR1 reads GTSNPN; CDR2 reads SVGIG (reference sequence).

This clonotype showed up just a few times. CDR3 sequence: CASSLETRDNYEQYF. CDR3 DNA sequence: TGTGCCAGCAGCTTGGAGACCCGGGACAACTACGAGCAGTACTTC. The genes are TRBV7-6 and TRBJ2-7, with a weak D call TRBD1 (6 bases). CDR3 length equals 15 residues. The V gene lost 3 bases and the J gene lost 3 bases, with 15 bases spanning the gap. Germline loops: CDR1 SGHVS, CDR2 FNYEAQ.